A single sample is the source of the 21 T cell receptor beta chains below, sequenced in a study of cytomegalovirus exposure and HLA in healthy donors. PCR primers comprised 60 Vbeta and 13 Jbeta primers. Sequenced by immunoSEQ multiplex PCR; TCRdb stores in-frame clones only, minus some. The top ten clones hold roughly 13% of a sample with around 180,000 clones, roughly three quarters of them seen once. Sequencing was performed on PBMCs. These receptors were collected from a woman in her forties or fifties in good health and CMV-seropositive.

The chain is built from TRBV11-1 and TRBJ2-3, with 9 positions matching TRBD2. With 0 bases clipped from V and 3 bases from J, the junction kept 4 bases outside the gene matches. CDR1 is SGHAT and CDR2 is FQDESV in the germline V gene (reference sequence). The CDR3 consists of 16 residues. CDR3 amino acids: CASSLAVLAGTDTQYF. The CDR3, as DNA: TGTGCCAGCAGCTTAGCGGTTCTAGCGGGGACAGATACGCAGTATTTT.

V gene TRBV5-1 combines with J gene TRBJ2-5, with D possibly being TRBD2 (6 bases). The length of the CDR3 is 16 residues. CDR1 and CDR2 from the germline V gene are SGHRS and YFSETQ. Trimming shortened V by 2 bases and J by 1 base, and 15 bases separated the two germline ends. CDR3: CASSLPRGEGQETQYF. The CDR3 DNA follows: TGCGCCAGCAGCTTACCCCGCGGGGAAGGCCAAGAGACCCAGTACTTC. Drawing the rest from reference TRBV5-1 and TRBJ2-5, the complete variable domain is KAGVTQTPRYLIKTRGQQVTLSCSPISGHRSVSWYQQTPGQGLQFLFEYFSETQRNKGNFPGRFSGRQFSNSRSEMNVSTLELGDSALYLCASSLPRGEGQETQYFGPGTRLLVL.

This clone turned up a few times. V is TRBV5-4 and J is TRBJ1-3; no definite D call. This CDR3 has 15 residues. CDR1 and CDR2 from the germline V gene are SGHNT and YYREEE (reference sequence). The ends were cut back, 4 bases at V and 2 bases at J, with 13 bases in the middle. CDR3 nucleotide sequence: TGTGCCAGCAGCCCTGCGGGGTCACCTGGAAACACCATATATTTT. Its protein is CASSPAGSPGNTIYF.

For the CDR3, the DNA is TGTGCCAGTTCGGAGGGAATAACCTATGGCTACACCTTC. Translated: CASSEGITYGYTF. The V gene is TRBV19, the J gene TRBJ1-2; D unresolved. V shed 8 bases and J shed 4 bases, with 14 bases lying between them. CDR1 and CDR2 (germline): LNHDA, SQIVND (reference sequence). This CDR3 is 13 amino acids long.

V is TRBV5-1 and J is TRBJ2-1, with TRBD2 matching 11 bases. The CDR3 spans 18 residues. Trimming at V came to 0 bases and at J to 3 bases, leaving 8 bases not matched to a gene. Germline CDR1 is SGHRS and CDR2 is YFSETQ. CDR3 amino acids: CASSLAPPTSGVYNEQFF. The DNA for the CDR3 is TGCGCCAGCAGCTTGGCTCCTCCGACTAGCGGGGTCTACAATGAGCAGTTCTTC.

The chain employs TRBV5-1 and TRBJ1-4, with D possibly being TRBD1 (6 bases). Between the trimmed V and J ends, which lost 4 bases and 3 bases, there was a span of 13 bases. Looked up from germline, CDR1 is SGHRS and CDR2 is YFSETQ. This CDR3 spans 15 amino acids. Here the CDR3 DNA reads TGCGCCAGCAGCGGGGGGGGCAGGTCTAATGAAAAACTGTTTTTT. Its protein product is CASSGGGRSNEKLFF.

This chain links TRBV6-5 with TRBJ2-3, with 10 nucleotides matching TRBD1. V was clipped by 3 bases and J by 2 bases; unmatched bases: 5. The CDR3 spans 16 residues. Germline CDR1 is MNHEY and CDR2 is SVGAGI. Here the CDR3 DNA reads TGTGCCAGCAGTTATAGGGACAGGGGATTCACAGATACGCAGTATTTT. Translating it yields CASSYRDRGFTDTQYF.

The chain recombines TRBV5-1 with TRBJ2-2; no firm D call. Germline assignment: CDR1 SGHRS and CDR2 YFSETQ. The CDR3 is made up of 17 amino acids. V was clipped by 0 bases and J by 3 bases, with 15 bases between them. In DNA, the CDR3 is TGCGCCAGCAGCTTGGACCTTTCTAGAGCTTACACCGGGGAGCTGTTTTTT. It specifies CASSLDLSRAYTGELFF.

The chain combines TRBV30 with TRBJ2-7; perhaps TRBD2 as D (5 bases). CDR1 is GTSNPN, CDR2 SVGIG, per germline (reference sequence). Trimming left V 2 bases short and J 2 bases short, with 10 bases between. This CDR3 is built from 13 residues. CDR3 sequence: CAWSKDGTYEQYF. In DNA, the CDR3 is TGTGCCTGGAGTAAGGACGGGACCTACGAGCAGTACTTC.

The rearrangement links TRBV5-6 to TRBJ2-2; the D is unclear. Germline V gene sequence: CDR1 SGHDT, CDR2 YYEEEE. This CDR3 is 15 amino acids long. V was cut by 4 bases and J by 0 bases, with 10 bases left in between. CDR3 DNA: TGTGCCAGCAGCCCAGACTTCGCGAACACCGGGGAGCTGTTTTTT. Residues: CASSPDFANTGELFF.

V gene TRBV2 combines with J gene TRBJ2-1; 9 nucleotides align to TRBD2. The CDR3 is made up of 16 amino acids. Germline V gives CDR1 SNHLY, CDR2 FYNNEI. Trimming removed 8 bases from V and 9 bases from J; junction bases left unmatched: 17. The DNA of the CDR3 is TGTGCCAGCCTCTTCACCCCGGGACTAGCTTTGACTGAGCAGTTCTTC. Residues: CASLFTPGLALTEQFF.

This chain connects TRBV7-9 to TRBJ1-6; TRBD1 aligns across 9 bases. The length of the CDR3 is 16 residues. Per the germline V gene, CDR1 is SEHNR and CDR2 is FQNEAQ (reference sequence). V lost 5 bases to trimming and J lost 4 bases; unmatched junction nucleotides: 6. Here the CDR3 DNA reads TGTGCCAGCAGCCCACAGGGGGCCGGTTATAATTCACCCCTCCACTTT. Its translation: CASSPQGAGYNSPLHF.

The rearrangement links TRBV5-4 to TRBJ1-4; D uncertain. The CDR3 is made up of 14 amino acids. Per the germline V gene, CDR1 is SGHNT and CDR2 is YYREEE (reference sequence). Between the trimmed V and J ends, which lost 4 bases and 8 bases, there was a span of 15 bases. CDR3 loop: CASSHDNRGEKLFF. CDR3 coding DNA: TGTGCCAGCAGCCACGACAATCGGGGAGAAAAACTGTTTTTT.

Comment on this clone: A much larger clone differs by one base, so this may be a read error. Other DNA variants within this sample encode the same CDR3. The chain employs TRBV5-4 and TRBJ1-1, with a tentative D call TRBD1 (6 bases). V lost 0 bases and J lost 4, with 7 bases in between. The CDR3 is 13 residues long. Germline lookup yields CDR1 SGHNT and CDR2 YYREEE (reference sequence). CDR3 loop: CASSLGRGTEAFF. The DNA of the CDR3 is TGTGCCAGCAGCTTGGGCAGGGGCACTGAAGCTTTCTTT.

The chain is built from TRBV9 and TRBJ2-7; TRBD1 agrees at 8 bases. There are 15 residues in the CDR3. CDR1 and CDR2 (germline): SGDLS, YYNGEE. Trimming removed 0 bases from V and 4 bases from J; junction bases left unmatched: 6. The CDR3 DNA sequence: TGTGCCAGCAGCGTAGGGTGGACAGGGTCTTACGAGCAGTACTTC. It codes for CASSVGWTGSYEQYF.

This chain links TRBV7-9 with TRBJ2-7; 9 bases agree with TRBD1. Per germline, CDR1 SEHNR and CDR2 FQNEAQ (reference sequence). Germline trimming cut 6 bases from V and 6 bases from J; bases unmatched to any gene: 9. This CDR3 has 14 residues. The DNA for the CDR3 is TGTGCCAGCAGTCCAAGGGACAGGGTTGGCGAGCAGTACTTC. Translated, it gives CASSPRDRVGEQYF.

This chain joins TRBV27 and TRBJ1-1; 7 bases are shared with TRBD1. The CDR3 length is 13 residues. Germline V lookup: CDR1 MNHEY, CDR2 SMNVEV (reference sequence). Trimming removed 0 bases from V and 7 bases from J; junction bases left unmatched: 2. The CDR3, as DNA: TGTGCCAGCAGTTTATCAGGGGGCTTTGAAGCTTTCTTT. This encodes CASSLSGGFEAFF.

The chain links TRBV6-1 to TRBJ2-7; TRBD1 aligns across 9 bases. Losses at the gene ends were 3 bases for V and 0 bases for J; bases not matched to a gene: 3. The germline CDR1 and CDR2 sequences are MNHNS and SASEGT. The length of the CDR3 is 15 residues. The CDR3 is CASSEGTGNSYEQYF. The CDR3 DNA sequence: TGTGCCAGCAGTGAGGGGACAGGGAACTCCTACGAGCAGTACTTC.

The chain uses TRBV5-4 and TRBJ1-2; 7 bases line up with TRBD1. Germline-derived CDR1 and CDR2 are SGHNT and YYREEE (reference sequence). This CDR3 is 13 amino acids long. The J segment lost 7 bases and the V segment lost 2 bases, leaving 5 bases of the junction unmatched. The CDR3 is CASSFGQGGGYTF. CDR3 nucleotides: TGTGCCAGCAGCTTTGGCCAGGGGGGTGGCTACACCTTC. The whole variable domain, filled in from reference TRBV5-4 and TRBJ1-2, reads ETGVTQSPTHLIKTRGQQVTLRCSSQSGHNTVSWYQQALGQGPQFIFQYYREEENGRGNFPPRFSGLQFPNYSSELNVNALELDDSALYLCASSFGQGGGYTFGSGTRLTVV.

The chain has TRBV5-6 and TRBJ2-2; D is perhaps TRBD1 (6 bases). Trimming cost V 0 bases and J 4 bases, with 7 bases left between them. The V gene's germline CDR1 is SGHDT and CDR2 YYEEEE. The CDR3 contains 14 residues. CDR3 protein: CASSLGGGTGELFF. The CDR3 DNA sequence: TGTGCCAGCAGCTTGGGAGGGGGCACCGGGGAGCTGTTTTTT. Full variable domain (remainder filled in from reference TRBV5-6 and TRBJ2-2): DAGVTQSPTHLIKTRGQQVTLRCSPKSGHDTVSWYQQALGQGPQFIFQYYEEEERQRGNFPDRFSGHQFPNYSSELNVNALLLGDSALYLCASSLGGGTGELFFGEGSRLTVL.

This clone was found once. The chain is built from TRBV11-2 and TRBJ2-2; 7 bases line up with TRBD1. CDR3 length: 14 residues. Losses at the gene ends were 4 bases for V and 6 bases for J; bases not matched to a gene: 5. Germline-derived CDR1 and CDR2 are SGHAT and FQNNGV. The DNA of the CDR3 is TGTGCCAGCAGCTCGGATGACAGGGCCGGGGAGCTGTTTTTT. Translation gives CASSSDDRAGELFF.